Presented here are 16 T cell receptor beta chains from one specimen sequenced in a study of T cells in Graves' hyperthyroidism and ophthalmopathy. Using RNA transcripts as the source, TCR beta CDR3 regions were amplified. HTBI primers drove first-round RT-PCR of the TCR CDR3. Using its own MiXCR run on the multiplex PCR reads, TCRdb lists one record per CDR3 protein. The repertoire holds roughly 400,000 distinct CDR3 sequences, with around an eighth as singletons. Specimen: blood. These receptors all stem from a man aged 50-59 years with Graves' ophthalmopathy.

This clonotype showed up just a few times. The chain couples TRBV7-9 to TRBJ2-3; D possibly corresponds to TRBD2 (6 bases). This CDR3 has 15 residues. The germline gives CDR1 SEHNR, CDR2 FQNEAQ (reference sequence). V was clipped by 6 bases and J by 6 bases, with 19 bases between them. CDR3 sequence reads: CASSGSPGRGDTQYF. As DNA, the CDR3 is TGTGCCAGCAGTGGTTCGCCCGGGAGAGGCGATACGCAGTATTTT. Variable domain in full (rest from reference TRBV7-9 and TRBJ2-3): DTGVSQNPRHKITKRGQNVTFRCDPISEHNRLYWYRQTLGQGPEFLTYFQNEAQLEKSRLLSDRFSAERPKGSFSTLEIQRTEQGDSAMYLCASSGSPGRGDTQYFGPGTRLTVL.

This clonotype was counted between two and nine times. The rearrangement joins TRBV7-2 to TRBJ2-2, with D possibly TRBD2 on 6 matching bases. Germline V CDR1 and CDR2: SGHTA, FQGNSA. V shed 5 bases and J shed 2 bases, with 9 bases lying between them. This CDR3 is built from 14 residues. Written as DNA, the CDR3 is TGTGCCAGCAGCATGGGACTTAACACCGGGGAGCTGTTTTTT. Amino acid sequence: CASSMGLNTGELFF.

This clonotype was detected ten times or more. CDR3 sequence (DNA): TGTGCCAGCAGCCTAGGGACAGTCTATGGCTACACCTTC. As protein: CASSLGTVYGYTF. The chain has TRBV28 and TRBJ1-2; 7 bases match TRBD1. The CDR3 covers 13 residues. Trimming removed 6 bases from V and 4 bases from J; junction bases left unmatched: 5. In germline, CDR1 is MDHEN, CDR2 SYDVKM.

The chain uses TRBV9 and TRBJ2-1; TRBD2 matches 14 bases. Trimming removed 2 bases from V and 5 bases from J; junction bases left unmatched: 6. The CDR3 consists of 17 residues. Germline values: CDR1 SGDLS, CDR2 YYNGEE. CDR3 coding DNA: TGTGCCAGCAGCGTGGGACTAGCGGGAGTTCTTGACAATGAGCAGTTCTTC. This codes for CASSVGLAGVLDNEQFF. Full variable domain (remainder filled in from reference TRBV9 and TRBJ2-1): DSGVTQTPKHLITATGQRVTLRCSPRSGDLSVYWYQQSLDQGLQFLIQYYNGEERAKGNILERFSAQQFPDLHSELNLSSLELGDSALYFCASSVGLAGVLDNEQFFGPGTRLTVL.

At least ten counts were recorded for this clonotype. This rearrangement joins TRBV28 to TRBJ2-7; D unresolved. This CDR3 contains 16 residues. Germline CDR1 reads MDHEN; CDR2 reads SYDVKM. Trimming stripped 3 bases from V and 1 base from J, with 16 bases between. CDR3 nucleotide sequence: TGTGCCAGCAGTTTTGATCTCGTGGGCCTGTCCTACGAGCAGTACTTC. This gives the protein CASSFDLVGLSYEQYF. Drawing the rest from reference TRBV28 and TRBJ2-7, the complete variable domain is DVKVTQSSRYLVKRTGEKVFLECVQDMDHENMFWYRQDPGLGLRLIYFSYDVKMKEKGDIPEGYSVSREKKERFSLILESASTNQTSMYLCASSFDLVGLSYEQYFGPGTRLTVT.

In its sample, this clonotype was seen a few times. The chain has TRBV20-1 and TRBJ2-7; TRBD2 agrees at 11 bases. Germline values: CDR1 DFQATT, CDR2 SNEGSKA (reference sequence). V dropped 6 bases and J dropped 2; count of bases not matched to a gene: 9. The CDR3 has 15 residues. The CDR3 DNA is TGCAGTGCCTACTCTGGGACTAGCGGAACCTACGAGCAGTACTTC. This encodes CSAYSGTSGTYEQYF.

This clonotype has just a few counts. The gene calls are TRBV20-1 and TRBJ2-2; D is possibly TRBD1 (5 bases). Trimming pared 0 bases from V and 2 bases from J, leaving 16 bases between. Looked up from germline, CDR1 is DFQATT and CDR2 is SNEGSKA (reference sequence). The CDR3 sequence is 17 residues long. The CDR3 here is CSARDLGEGANTGELFF. The DNA for the CDR3 is TGCAGTGCTAGAGATCTAGGGGAAGGGGCAAACACCGGGGAGCTGTTTTTT.

This clonotype was found a few times. The chain carries TRBV24-1 and TRBJ2-6, with a weak D call TRBD1 (6 bases). This CDR3 region has 16 residues. With 4 bases removed from V and 0 bases from J, the gap between germline ends came to 9 bases. Germline assignment: CDR1 KGHDR and CDR2 SFDVKD. In nucleotides, the CDR3 is TGTGCCACCAGTGACCCACAGGGCTCTGGGGCCAACGTCCTGACTTTC. This gives the protein CATSDPQGSGANVLTF.

This clonotype was seen repeatedly, ten times or more. This sequence joins TRBV20-1 and TRBJ2-7; perhaps TRBD2 as D (6 bases). Germline assignment: CDR1 DFQATT and CDR2 SNEGSKA (reference sequence). Trimming removed 2 bases at V and 3 bases at J, with 20 bases between. CDR3 length: 16 residues. CDR3 nucleotide sequence: TGCAGTGCTAGACCACGGATAGGGACGGGGGACTACGAGCAGTACTTC. Its protein product is CSARPRIGTGDYEQYF.

Concerning this clonotype: A single base separates this from a much larger clone, so it may be a read error. The chain recombines TRBV9 with TRBJ2-7; D is ambiguous. V shed 4 bases and J shed 0 bases, with 14 bases lying between them. The germline V gene has CDR1 SGDLS and CDR2 YYNGEE. CDR3 length: 15 amino acids. CDR3 sequence reads: CASSIGLLSSYEQYF. Here the CDR3 DNA reads TGTGCCAGCAGCATAGGTCTCCTGAGCTCCTACGAGCAGTACTTC.

This clonotype showed up just a few times. The chain has TRBV29-1 and TRBJ2-5, with D uncertain. CDR3 length: 14 residues. The germline gives CDR1 SQVTM, CDR2 ANQGSEA. The V gene lost 6 bases and the J gene lost 4 bases, with 18 bases spanning the gap. In DNA, the CDR3 is TGCAGCGTGACCCTTGACGGGCGCCCAGAGACCCAGTACTTC. Translated: CSVTLDGRPETQYF.

V gene TRBV7-8 combines with J gene TRBJ2-1; D is perhaps TRBD2 (5 bases). Germline CDR1 is SGHVS and CDR2 is FQNEAQ. The CDR3 length is 15 residues. With 7 bases removed from V and 0 bases from J, the gap between germline ends came to 13 bases. CDR3 nucleotides: TGTGCCAGCACCCGGGATTTCCCCTCCTACAATGAGCAGTTCTTC. Translation gives CASTRDFPSYNEQFF.

This clonotype was counted at least ten times. The chain carries TRBV24-1 and TRBJ1-2; D is perhaps TRBD1 (5 bases). This CDR3 is 14 amino acids long. Trimming cost V 10 bases and J 4 bases, with 18 bases left between them. Germline lookup yields CDR1 KGHDR and CDR2 SFDVKD. CDR3 loop: CATERTGTVYGYTF. Written as DNA, the CDR3 is TGTGCCACAGAACGAACCGGGACGGTCTATGGCTACACCTTC.

In this sample, this clonotype turned up many times. This chain joins TRBV2 and TRBJ1-2; D not certain. With 5 bases removed from V and 2 bases from J, the gap between germline ends came to 6 bases. The CDR3 has 12 amino acids. CDR1 SNHLY and CDR2 FYNNEI come from the germline V gene. The CDR3 loop is CASSTENYGYTF. The CDR3 DNA reads as TGTGCCAGCAGTACAGAAAACTATGGCTACACCTTC.

This rearrangement joins TRBV5-4 to TRBJ2-5; D tentatively reads TRBD1 or TRBD2 (5 bases each). There are 15 residues in the CDR3. Trimming stripped 4 bases from V and 0 bases from J, with 13 bases between. CDR1 SGHNT and CDR2 YYREEE come from the germline V gene (reference sequence). CDR3 bases: TGTGCCAGCAGCCCGGGTGGGACGTACCAAGAGACCCAGTACTTC. Translating it yields CASSPGGTYQETQYF.

There are many counts of this clonotype. The rearrangement joins TRBV29-1 to TRBJ2-1; the match to TRBD1 covers 7 bases. This CDR3 contains 17 residues. Unmatched junction bases numbered 11, after V lost 0 bases and J lost 3 bases. Germline V CDR1 and CDR2: SQVTM, ANQGSEA. This chain's CDR3 is CSVEDGPLRTGYNEQFF. The CDR3 DNA reads TGCAGCGTTGAAGATGGTCCGCTTAGGACAGGCTACAATGAGCAGTTCTTC.